These T cell receptor beta chains were read from a single sample in a study of beta chain features in type 1 diabetes. Assay: immunoSEQ multiplex PCR; the TCRdb copy retains only in-frame clones and omits some. Of 400,000 to 600,000 clones in the sample, around 28% were seen once. The sample consisted of naive CD4+ T cells from blood. These receptors came from a man between 18 and 29 years old in good health. Both conserved end residues are part of each CDR3. Clone size, where shown, is once, few, many, or a class for clones that have expanded.

clone_size v_call cdr3_aa
- TRBV30 CAWSAGPTDTQYF
few TRBV18 CASSPRRTRWVQFF
few TRBV27 CASSSYQRSYEQYF
- TRBV5-1 CASSLEGRHTEAFF
few TRBV10-3 CAISESLRAGGLHNEQFF
- TRBV18 CASSPGQGRGYTF
- TRBV9 CASSVAPGMNTEAFF
once TRBV2 CASSELESTDTQYF
many TRBV10-3 CAISEQENTEAFF
few TRBV5-1 CASSFYLAGGKETQYF
- TRBV5-6 CASSLSDEQFF
- TRBV2 CASSDQGHEQYF
few TRBV29-1 CSVEEGGRVGAAFF
- TRBV27 CASSSDWREYETQYF
- TRBV7-2 CASAHSLSYNEQFF
- TRBV15 CATSRDSGPKETQYF
once TRBV2 CASSETAGELEPSTDTQYF
few TRBV30 CAWRDRGYETQYF
few TRBV7-7 CASSAGTGATNEKLFF
few TRBV7-9 CASSLTLAPDTQYF
few TRBV9 CASSESRDRNEKLFF
once TRBV4-3 CASSQERGNQPQHF
few TRBV7-9 CASSLDLEFKNIQYF
- TRBV30 CASERGTSGSRGGELFF
- TRBV10-3 CAISGGQPTDTQYF
- TRBV19 CASRAEREASNEQFF
- TRBV4-3 CASSYSQGGPYEQYF